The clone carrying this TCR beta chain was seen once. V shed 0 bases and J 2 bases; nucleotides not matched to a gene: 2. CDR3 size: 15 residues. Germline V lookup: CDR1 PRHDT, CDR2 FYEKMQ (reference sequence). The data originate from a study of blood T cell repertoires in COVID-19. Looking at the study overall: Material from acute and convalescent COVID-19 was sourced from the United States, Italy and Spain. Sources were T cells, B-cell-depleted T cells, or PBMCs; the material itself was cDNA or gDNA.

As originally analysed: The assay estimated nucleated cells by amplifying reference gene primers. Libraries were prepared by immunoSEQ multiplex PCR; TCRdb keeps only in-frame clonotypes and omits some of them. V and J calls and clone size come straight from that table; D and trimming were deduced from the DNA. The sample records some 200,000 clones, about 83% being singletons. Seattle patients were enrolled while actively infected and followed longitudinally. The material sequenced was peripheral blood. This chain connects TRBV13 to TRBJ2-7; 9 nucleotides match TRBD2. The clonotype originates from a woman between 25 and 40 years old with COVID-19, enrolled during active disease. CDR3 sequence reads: CASSLGVAGAYEQYF. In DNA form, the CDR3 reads TGTGCCAGCAGCTTAGGGGTAGCGGGGGCCTACGAGCAGTACTTC. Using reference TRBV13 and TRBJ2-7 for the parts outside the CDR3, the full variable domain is AAGVIQSPRHLIKEKRETATLKCYPIPRHDTVYWYQQGPGQDPQFLISFYEKMQSDKGSIPDRFSAQQFSDYHSELNMSSLELGDSALYFCASSLGVAGAYEQYFGPGTRLTVT.